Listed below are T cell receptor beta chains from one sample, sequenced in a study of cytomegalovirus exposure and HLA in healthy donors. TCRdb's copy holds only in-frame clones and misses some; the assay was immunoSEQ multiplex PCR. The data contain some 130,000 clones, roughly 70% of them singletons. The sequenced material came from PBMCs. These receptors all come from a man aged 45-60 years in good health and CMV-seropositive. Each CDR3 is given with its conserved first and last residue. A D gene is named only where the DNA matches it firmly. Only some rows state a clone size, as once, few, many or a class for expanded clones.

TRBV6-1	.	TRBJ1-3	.	CASSRQGHGNTIYF	TGTGCCAGCAGTCGGCAGGGCCATGGAAACACCATATATTTT
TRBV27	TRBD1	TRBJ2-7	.	CASNPRTGAYEQYF	TGTGCCAGCAATCCAAGGACAGGGGCCTACGAGCAGTACTTC
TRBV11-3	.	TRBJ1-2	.	CASSLDRKGVYTF	TGTGCCAGCAGCTTAGATCGAAAGGGGGTCTACACCTTC
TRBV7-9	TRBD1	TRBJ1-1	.	CASSLQGARGKLSEAFF	TGTGCCAGCAGCTTGCAGGGGGCGCGGGGTAAACTGTCTGAAGCTTTCTTT
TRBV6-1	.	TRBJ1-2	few	CASSDPSGRYGYTF	TGTGCCAGCAGTGATCCCTCCGGCAGGTATGGCTACACCTTC
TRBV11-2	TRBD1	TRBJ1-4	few	CASSDRSGTGDEKLFF	TGTGCCAGCAGTGACCGAAGCGGGACAGGGGACGAAAAACTGTTTTTT
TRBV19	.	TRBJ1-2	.	CASSERGYVYGYTF	TGTGCCAGTAGTGAAAGGGGCTACGTCTATGGCTACACCTTC
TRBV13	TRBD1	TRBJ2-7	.	CASSPTGTVYSYEQYF	TGTGCCAGCAGCCCCACCGGGACAGTCTACTCCTACGAGCAGTACTTC
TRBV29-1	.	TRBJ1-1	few	CSVEEWQAFF	TGCAGCGTTGAAGAGTGGCAAGCTTTCTTT
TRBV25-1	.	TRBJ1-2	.	CASSERGYGYTF	TGTGCCAGCAGTGAGCGGGGCTATGGCTACACCTTC
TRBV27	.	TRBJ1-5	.	CASSQSSSNQPQHF	TGTGCCAGCAGCCAAAGCTCTAGCAATCAGCCCCAGCATTTT
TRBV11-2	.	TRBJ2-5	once	CASSSPSRGWETQYF	TGTGCCAGCAGCTCACCCTCGCGCGGCTGGGAGACCCAGTACTTC
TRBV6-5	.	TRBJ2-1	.	CASRRGPYNEQFF	TGTGCCAGCCGTCGAGGGCCCTACAATGAGCAGTTCTTC
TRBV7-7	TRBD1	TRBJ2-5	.	CASSLGDRGLKTQYF	TGTGCCAGCAGCTTAGGGGACAGGGGGCTAAAGACCCAGTACTTC
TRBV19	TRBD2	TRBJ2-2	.	CASSSGSANTGELFF	TGTGCCAGTAGTAGCGGGAGCGCGAACACCGGGGAGCTGTTTTTT
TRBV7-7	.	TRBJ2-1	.	CASSRGTPSSYNEQFF	TGTGCTAGCAGTCGAGGGACACCGAGCTCCTACAATGAGCAGTTCTTC
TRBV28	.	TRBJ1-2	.	CASTREVGYGYTF	TGTGCCAGCACGAGGGAGGTCGGCTATGGCTACACCTTC
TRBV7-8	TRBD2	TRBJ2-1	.	CASSLEPAGAYNEQFF	TGTGCCAGCAGCTTAGAGCCAGCGGGGGCCTACAATGAGCAGTTCTTC
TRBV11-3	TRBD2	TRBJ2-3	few	CASSLDGAGGWTDTQYF	TGTGCCAGCAGCTTAGACGGGGCGGGAGGATGGACAGATACGCAGTATTTT
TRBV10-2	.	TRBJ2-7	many	CASQDSYEQYF	TGCGCCAGTCAGGACTCCTACGAGCAGTACTTC
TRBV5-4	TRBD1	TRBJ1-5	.	CASSLGTGRNQPQHF	TGTGCCAGCAGCTTGGGGACAGGGCGGAATCAGCCCCAGCATTTT
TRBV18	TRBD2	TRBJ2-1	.	CASTGLAGLNEQFF	TGTGCCAGCACGGGACTAGCGGGGTTAAATGAGCAGTTCTTC
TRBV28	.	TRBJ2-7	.	CASSSSSYEQYF	TGTGCCAGCAGTTCCAGCTCCTACGAGCAGTACTTC
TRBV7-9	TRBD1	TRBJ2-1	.	CASSLGTGGTWGVNEQFF	TGTGCCAGCAGCTTAGGGACAGGGGGGACCTGGGGTGTCAATGAGCAGTTCTTC
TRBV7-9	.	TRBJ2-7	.	CSSSFPQGTSYEQYF	TGTTCCAGCAGCTTTCCCCAGGGGACCTCCTACGAGCAGTACTTC
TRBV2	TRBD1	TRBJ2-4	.	CASTRQGNSKNIQYF	TGTGCCAGCACTCGACAGGGGAACTCCAAAAACATTCAGTACTTC
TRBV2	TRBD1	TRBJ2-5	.	CASRSQGAGGTQYF	TGTGCCAGCAGGAGTCAGGGGGCGGGTGGGACCCAGTACTTC
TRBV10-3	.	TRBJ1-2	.	CAISTESIQGHLHYGYTF	TGTGCCATCAGTACAGAGTCAATACAGGGCCATCTTCACTATGGCTACACCTTC
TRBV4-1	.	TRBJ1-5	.	CASSQDRRRERSQPQHF	TGCGCCAGCAGCCAAGATCGCCGGAGGGAACGGAGTCAGCCCCAGCATTTT
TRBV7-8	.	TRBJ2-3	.	CASSPPPSGTDTQYF	TGTGCCAGCAGCCCCCCTCCGTCGGGTACAGATACGCAGTATTTT
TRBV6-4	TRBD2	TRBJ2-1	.	CASSDSSGGANEQFF	TGTGCCAGCAGTGACTCTAGCGGGGGGGCCAATGAGCAGTTCTTC
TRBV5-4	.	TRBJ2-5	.	CASSFLGWREETQYF	TGTGCCAGCAGCTTCCTCGGTTGGCGGGAAGAGACCCAGTACTTC
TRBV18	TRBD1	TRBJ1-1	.	CASSPQGAVNTEAFF	TGTGCCAGCTCACCTCAGGGGGCGGTGAACACTGAAGCTTTCTTT
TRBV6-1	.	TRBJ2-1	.	CASSQMNEQFF	TGTGCCAGCAGCCAGATGAATGAGCAGTTCTTC
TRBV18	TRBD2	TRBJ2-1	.	CASSPPAGSGPSGDYNEQFF	TGTGCCAGCTCACCACCAGCCGGGAGCGGGCCTAGCGGGGATTACAATGAGCAGTTCTTC
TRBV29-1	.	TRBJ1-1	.	CSVRKGADTEAFF	TGCAGCGTTCGGAAAGGGGCGGACACTGAAGCTTTCTTT
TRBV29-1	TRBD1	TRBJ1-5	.	CSVESETGGSWKNQPQHF	TGCAGCGTTGAATCCGAGACAGGGGGCTCCTGGAAAAATCAGCCCCAGCATTTT
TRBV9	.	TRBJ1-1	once	CASSVEGARTEAFF	TGTGCCAGCAGCGTAGAAGGGGCGCGGACTGAAGCTTTCTTT
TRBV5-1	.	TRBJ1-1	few	CASSLETIGGGTEAFF	TGCGCCAGCAGCTTGGAAACTATTGGCGGGGGCACTGAAGCTTTCTTT
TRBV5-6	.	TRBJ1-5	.	CASSLTGKQPQHF	TGTGCCAGCAGCTTGACAGGGAAGCAGCCCCAGCATTTT
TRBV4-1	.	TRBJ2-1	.	CASSQVALKDSLRYETYNEQFF	TGCGCCAGCAGCCAAGTAGCGCTGAAGGACAGCCTACGTTACGAGACCTACAATGAGCAGTTCTTC